This T cell receptor beta chain was obtained from a study of cytomegalovirus exposure and HLA in healthy donors. Germline CDR1 and CDR2: SGHRS and YFSETQ. The CDR3 consists of 15 residues. The ends were cut back, 4 bases at V and 4 bases at J, with 17 bases in the middle. Use of 60 Vbeta and 13 Jbeta primers characterized the PCR. The assay was immunoSEQ multiplex PCR, and TCRdb's table has in-frame clones only and misses some. Recorded for this sample: approximately 110,000 clones. Sequenced input: PBMCs. This clonotype was sampled from a man aged 18 to 30 in good health and CMV-seronegative. V gene TRBV5-1 combines with J gene TRBJ1-1; no definite D call. The CDR3, as DNA: TGCGCCAGCAGCCCGCTCAACCGGGAAGGCACTGAAGCTTTCTTT. Amino acid sequence: CASSPLNREGTEAFF.